The 9 T cell receptor beta chains below come from one sample, sequenced in a study of identical twins. TCRdb re-called the 5' RACE reads with MiXCR, one entry per CDR3 protein. The sample lists 400,000 to 500,000 distinct CDR3 sequences; about 13% were seen once. The same data also went into a second study, on yellow fever vaccine responses in identical twins.

Sequencing used CD4+ T cells sorted from blood. The source of these receptors is a young woman in good health.

This clonotype was seen ten or more times. The rearrangement links TRBV11-2 to TRBJ2-7, with 9 nucleotides matching TRBD1. CDR3 length: 16 amino acids. Per the germline V gene, CDR1 is SGHAT and CDR2 is FQNNGV. J lost 4 bases, V lost 0 bases, and 7 bases had no gene match. The CDR3 DNA sequence: TGTGCCAGCAGCTTAGATGCCGGGACAGGGTATTACGAGCAGTACTTC. Translated, it gives CASSLDAGTGYYEQYF.

The V and J genes are TRBV6-5 and TRBJ1-1, with D perhaps TRBD1 (5 bases). The CDR3 length is 11 residues. Per the germline V gene, CDR1 is MNHEY and CDR2 is SVGAGI. V shed 10 bases and J shed 1 base, with 7 bases lying between them. The CDR3 loop is CATQGNTEAFF. CDR3 bases: TGTGCCACCCAGGGGAACACTGAAGCTTTCTTT.

In its sample, this clonotype was seen a few times. The rearrangement uses TRBV15 and TRBJ2-7; TRBD1 might be the D (6 bases). Germline V gene data show CDR1 as LNHNV and CDR2 as YYDKDF (reference sequence). V lost 0 bases, J lost 2 bases, and 11 bases lay in between. There are 15 residues in the CDR3. DNA for the CDR3: TGTGCCACCAGCAGAGATTCAGGGGCCACCTACGAGCAGTACTTC. Its protein is CATSRDSGATYEQYF.

This chain joins TRBV4-2 and TRBJ2-2, with TRBD2 matching 14 bases. The CDR3 spans 18 residues. Trimming cost V 3 bases and J 0 bases; bases outside gene matches: 3. The germline gives CDR1 LGHNA, CDR2 YNFKEQ. This CDR3 reads CASSHRTSGRPNTGELFF. CDR3 DNA sequence: TGTGCCAGCAGCCACAGGACTAGCGGGAGGCCGAACACCGGGGAGCTGTTTTTT.

This chain joins TRBV6-1 and TRBJ2-2; D gene unclear. Germline loops: CDR1 MNHNS, CDR2 SASEGT. V lost 6 bases and J lost 0, with 8 bases in between. This CDR3 is 14 amino acids long. The CDR3 protein is CASSQQPNTGELFF. CDR3 in DNA: TGTGCCAGCAGCCAACAGCCGAACACCGGGGAGCTGTTTTTT.

The genes are TRBV5-1 and TRBJ2-1, with TRBD2 identical over 9 bases. With 2 bases clipped from V and 0 bases from J, the junction kept 3 bases outside the gene matches. CDR3 length: 16 residues. Germline V lookup: CDR1 SGHRS, CDR2 YFSETQ. For the CDR3, the DNA is TGCGCCAGCAGCTTCTCGACTAGCGGCTCCTACAATGAGCAGTTCTTC. This sequence encodes CASSFSTSGSYNEQFF.

This clonotype was counted only a few times. The J gene is TRBJ2-7, the V gene TRBV18; D possibly matches TRBD1 or TRBD2 (5 bases each). In germline, CDR1 is KGHSH, CDR2 LQKENI. Trimming left V 3 bases short and J 9 bases short, with 21 bases between. This CDR3 has 15 amino acids. CDR3 bases: TGTGCCAGCTCACCCCCCGGGGCAGGGTTGTATGTGCAGTACTTC. Encoded protein: CASSPPGAGLYVQYF.

The genes are TRBV6-6 and TRBJ2-5, with unresolved D. The germline V gene encodes CDR1 MNHNY and CDR2 SVGAGI (reference sequence). CDR3 length: 11 residues. V shed 8 bases and J shed 6 bases, with 10 bases lying between them. This chain's CDR3 is CASGLQQTQYF. The CDR3 DNA follows: TGTGCCAGCGGGCTTCAGCAGACCCAGTACTTC.

This clonotype was observed many times. The V call is TRBV7-9, the J call TRBJ2-7; 7 nucleotides line up with TRBD2. The CDR3 runs to 17 residues. Germline assignment: CDR1 SEHNR and CDR2 FQNEAQ (reference sequence). The junction had 12 bases not matched to a gene; V was cut back by 4 bases and J by 0 bases. In nucleotides, the CDR3 is TGTGCCAGCAGCTATGGGTTCGCGGGAGACACCTCCTACGAGCAGTACTTC. As protein: CASSYGFAGDTSYEQYF.